A single sample is the source of the 29 T cell receptor beta chains below, sequenced in a study of blood T cell repertoires in COVID-19. Measured with immunoSEQ multiplex PCR; TCRdb has only the in-frame clones, and not every one. The sample consists of roughly 200,000 clones, roughly 85% of them appearing once. Sequenced material: peripheral blood. The receptors stem from a man between 60 and 75 years old with acute or convalescent COVID-19.

V gene TRBV3-1 (or the pseudogene TRBV3-2) combines with J gene TRBJ1-6, with 7 bases matching TRBD1. J gave up 10 bases and V 5 bases, and 14 bases lay outside the gene matches. Germline V gives CDR1 LGHDT, CDR2 YNNKEL (reference sequence). The CDR3 totals 16 residues. CDR3 nucleotides: TGTGCCAGCAGCAAACACGGGACAGTAGTGAGGTCACCCCTCCACTTT. It yields the protein CASSKHGTVVRSPLHF.

This clone was found once. This sequence joins TRBV10-3 and TRBJ2-7, with 7 bases lining up with TRBD1. This CDR3 region has 14 residues. V shed 6 bases and J 0 bases; nucleotides not matched to a gene: 5. In germline, CDR1 is ENHRY, CDR2 SYGVKD. This CDR3 is CAIRPTGTSYEQYF. CDR3 coding DNA: TGTGCCATCAGGCCGACAGGGACCTCCTACGAGCAGTACTTC.

The chain couples TRBV19 to TRBJ2-7; 9 bases match TRBD2. Germline-derived CDR1 and CDR2 are LNHDA and SQIVND (reference sequence). The junction had 8 bases not matched to a gene; V was cut back by 5 bases and J by 0 bases. The CDR3 consists of 16 residues. The CDR3: CASSVISGSSSYEQYF. CDR3 DNA: TGTGCCAGTAGTGTGATTAGCGGGAGCTCCTCCTACGAGCAGTACTTC.

The chain employs TRBV28 and TRBJ1-2; a weak D match, TRBD1 (5 bases). Looked up from germline, CDR1 is MDHEN and CDR2 is SYDVKM. There are 16 residues in the CDR3. V lost 7 bases, J lost 6 bases, and 24 bases lay in between. The CDR3 DNA reads as TGTGCCAGCACCGACCCCGGGAGGGGCCAGGCGGATGGCTACACCTTC. Translated: CASTDPGRGQADGYTF.

This chain links TRBV6-6 with TRBJ2-1; 7 bases fit TRBD2. The CDR3 spans 15 residues. J was trimmed by 2 bases and V by 5 bases; bases with no gene match: 6. Germline-derived CDR1 and CDR2 are MNHNY and SVGAGI (reference sequence). CDR3 residues: CASSRLATTYNEQFF. CDR3 nucleotides: TGTGCCAGCAGTAGACTAGCAACGACCTACAATGAGCAGTTCTTC.

The V and J genes are TRBV27 and TRBJ2-7, with TRBD1 matching 9 bases. With V trimmed by 2 bases and J by 3 bases, 8 bases remained unmatched. CDR1 and CDR2 (germline): MNHEY, SMNVEV (reference sequence). This CDR3 region has 16 residues. In DNA form, the CDR3 reads TGTGCCAGCAGTTTACTAACAGGGGGCAGGTACTACGAGCAGTACTTC. Protein: CASSLLTGGRYYEQYF.

In the case of this clone: Different DNA sequences within this sample yield the same CDR3. The chain combines TRBV7-9 with TRBJ2-3; D is perhaps TRBD1 (6 bases). Germline-derived CDR1 and CDR2 are SEHNR and FQNEAQ (reference sequence). With 1 base removed from V and 3 bases from J, the gap between germline ends came to 8 bases. The CDR3 runs 14 residues. The CDR3 DNA sequence: TGTGCCAGCAGCTTAGGCCAGGGGACAGATACGCAGTATTTT. It encodes CASSLGQGTDTQYF.

This sequence joins TRBV5-4 and TRBJ2-4, with D uncertain. Looked up from germline, CDR1 is SGHNT and CDR2 is YYREEE (reference sequence). The CDR3 sequence is 14 residues long. Trimming took 2 bases from V and 2 from J, leaving 8 bases between them. CDR3 sequence: CASSFWLTKNIQYF. In nucleotides, the CDR3 is TGTGCCAGCAGCTTCTGGCTCACCAAAAACATTCAGTACTTC.

CDR3 protein: CASSLWGGTGELFF. The DNA of the CDR3 is TGTGCCAGCAGCCTTTGGGGGGGCACCGGGGAGCTGTTTTTT. This chain links TRBV5-8 with TRBJ2-2, with 7 nucleotides matching TRBD2. The CDR3 sequence is 14 residues long. V lost 4 bases to trimming and J lost 4 bases; unmatched junction nucleotides: 4. CDR1 SGHTS and CDR2 YDEGEE come from the germline V gene. Together with reference TRBV5-8 and TRBJ2-2, the CDR3 gives the full variable domain: EAGVTQSPTHLIKTRGQQATLRCSPISGHTSVYWYQQALGLGLQFLLWYDEGEERNRGNFPPRFSGRQFPNYSSELNVNALELEDSALYLCASSLWGGTGELFFGEGSRLTVL.

This chain uses TRBV11-3 with TRBJ2-1; TRBD2 matches 11 bases. Per germline, CDR1 SGHNT and CDR2 YENEEA. This CDR3 is built from 18 residues. V lost 4 bases, J lost 8 bases, and 16 bases stayed unmatched. The CDR3 protein is CASSSAGTSGLTPHEQFF. The CDR3 nucleotides are TGTGCCAGCAGCTCCGCCGGGACTAGCGGTCTTACCCCCCATGAGCAGTTCTTC.

The rearrangement joins TRBV3-1 (or the pseudogene TRBV3-2) to TRBJ2-7, with 7 bases identical to TRBD2. The CDR3 length is 12 residues. With V trimmed by 1 base and J by 6 bases, 0 bases remained unmatched. Germline CDR1 and CDR2: LGHDT and YNNKEL (reference sequence). CDR3 amino acids: CASSQGGGEQYF. For the CDR3, the DNA is TGTGCCAGCAGCCAAGGGGGGGGCGAGCAGTACTTC.

This clone appeared once. The DNA for the CDR3 is TGTGCCTGGGACGAACAGGGGAACACTGAAGCTTTCTTT. Translation gives CAWDEQGNTEAFF. The chain joins TRBV30 to TRBJ1-1; maybe TRBD1 (6 bases). The CDR3 has 13 residues. Trimming left V 5 bases short and J 1 base short, with 11 bases between. Germline V lookup: CDR1 GTSNPN, CDR2 SVGIG (reference sequence).

The chain carries TRBV28 and TRBJ2-2; 9 nucleotides line up with TRBD1. The CDR3 sequence is 16 residues long. J was trimmed by 6 bases and V by 1 base; bases with no gene match: 6. Germline loops: CDR1 MDHEN, CDR2 SYDVKM. The CDR3 reads CASSLSGQGYAGELFF. The CDR3 DNA follows: TGTGCCAGCAGTTTATCCGGACAGGGGTACGCCGGGGAGCTGTTTTTT.

The chain is built from TRBV5-5 and TRBJ1-2; D call uncertain. V gave up 3 bases and J gave up 2 bases, with 17 bases separating them. This CDR3 has 16 amino acids. Germline V lookup: CDR1 SGHKS, CDR2 YYEKEE (reference sequence). The CDR3 DNA reads as TGTGCCAGCAGCTCCGGGGTCTTCCACGGGAACTATGGCTACACCTTC. It yields the protein CASSSGVFHGNYGYTF.

This chain uses TRBV28 with TRBJ1-6, with D perhaps matching TRBD1 (6 bases). The CDR3 has 15 residues. Germline CDR1 MDHEN, CDR2 SYDVKM. Trimming pared 3 bases from V and 7 bases from J, leaving 13 bases between. The CDR3 bases are TGTGCCAGCAGTTTTTCCAGGGGCGTCAATTCACCCCTCCACTTT. This translates into CASSFSRGVNSPLHF.

The chain couples TRBV19 to TRBJ1-5; TRBD1 might be the D (6 bases). Trimming stripped 6 bases from V and 5 bases from J, with 14 bases between. CDR1 and CDR2 (germline): LNHDA, SQIVND (reference sequence). The CDR3 extends over 14 amino acids. The CDR3 DNA follows: TGTGCCAGTAGGACGTGGGCAGGGGATCAGCCCCAGCATTTT. Translating gives CASRTWAGDQPQHF.

The chain recombines TRBV10-3 with TRBJ2-7; 7 positions agree with TRBD2. V gave up 7 bases and J gave up 5 bases; unmatched junction bases: 8. Germline lookup yields CDR1 ENHRY and CDR2 SYGVKD. CDR3 size: 13 residues. CDR3 sequence: CAINGGSLDEQYF. CDR3 sequence (DNA): TGTGCCATCAACGGCGGGAGCTTGGACGAGCAGTACTTC.

The chain employs TRBV10-3 and TRBJ2-5; 7 bases are shared with TRBD1. Germline V gives CDR1 ENHRY, CDR2 SYGVKD. The CDR3 has 13 residues. The junction had 5 bases not matched to a gene; V was cut back by 8 bases and J by 2 bases. Written as DNA, the CDR3 is TGTGCCATCGGACCGGGACAGCAAGAGACCCAGTACTTC. This codes for CAIGPGQQETQYF.

The CDR3 reads CASSSQGGGYEQYF. The CDR3 nucleotides read TGTGCCAGCAGCTCACAGGGGGGAGGGTACGAGCAGTACTTC. The rearrangement uses TRBV5-6 and TRBJ2-7, with D perhaps TRBD1 (8 bases). Germline assignment: CDR1 SGHDT and CDR2 YYEEEE. There are 14 residues in the CDR3. V was trimmed by 3 bases and J by 4 bases, leaving 14 bases between them.

The V gene is TRBV28, the J gene TRBJ1-1, with D perhaps TRBD1 (5 bases). The germline CDR1 and CDR2 sequences are MDHEN and SYDVKM. This CDR3 has 15 amino acids. Trimming stripped 2 bases from V and 4 bases from J, with 14 bases between. The CDR3 nucleotides read TGTGCCAGCAGTTTAGGACGCGGGGGGACCACTGAAGCTTTCTTT. Encoded protein: CASSLGRGGTTEAFF.

The J gene is TRBJ1-2, the V gene TRBV10-3; 8 bases match TRBD1. The germline V gene has CDR1 ENHRY and CDR2 SYGVKD. The CDR3 sequence is 13 residues long. Trimming took 3 bases from V and 8 from J; bases not matched to a gene: 5. This CDR3 is CAISDGQGYGYTF. In DNA, the CDR3 is TGTGCCATCAGTGACGGACAGGGTTACGGCTACACCTTC.

This clone was observed a handful of times. This chain links TRBV3-1 (or the pseudogene TRBV3-2) with TRBJ2-7, with 9 bases that match TRBD1. The trim removed 5 bases at V and 5 bases at J, leaving 10 bases unmatched. Germline V gives CDR1 LGHDT, CDR2 YNNKEL (reference sequence). The CDR3 covers 15 residues. CDR3 bases: TGTGCCAGCAGCTATATCGGGACAGGGTCCCACGAGCAGTACTTC. It codes for CASSYIGTGSHEQYF.

The gene calls are TRBV10-1 and TRBJ1-4; D not certain. The CDR3 is 11 residues long. The V end lost 8 bases, the J end lost 5 bases, and 6 bases lay between the germline ends. The germline CDR1 and CDR2 sequences are WNHNN and SYGVQD (reference sequence). CDR3 amino acids: CASPANEKLFF. The CDR3 region has the DNA TGCGCCAGCCCCGCGAATGAAAAACTGTTTTTT.

This rearrangement joins TRBV5-6 to TRBJ2-7; D is undetermined. Trimming took off 4 bases at V and 5 bases at J, with 19 bases between the two ends. Germline V lookup: CDR1 SGHDT, CDR2 YYEEEE. CDR3 size: 15 residues. The CDR3 DNA reads TGTGCCAGCAGCCCAGACGGCGGTAGGCGGCACGAGCAGTACTTC. This codes for CASSPDGGRRHEQYF.

The genes are TRBV7-3 and TRBJ2-3; maybe TRBD2 (7 bases). V was clipped by 4 bases and J by 1 base, with 15 bases between them. From germline, CDR1 is SGHTA and CDR2 FQGTGA. CDR3 length: 16 residues. CDR3 bases: TGTGCCAGCAGCTCCGGGGGGCTAGCGGGCACAGATACGCAGTATTTT. It yields the protein CASSSGGLAGTDTQYF.

This CDR3 reads CASSPGGSGEQYF. For the CDR3, the DNA is TGCGCCAGCAGCCCGGGGGGCTCGGGCGAGCAGTACTTC. This chain uses TRBV5-1 with TRBJ2-7; a weak D match, TRBD2 (7 bases). The CDR3 runs to 13 residues. Looked up from germline, CDR1 is SGHRS and CDR2 is YFSETQ. The V and J ends lost 4 bases and 6 bases respectively, with 14 bases between them.

The V and J genes are TRBV27 and TRBJ2-7; possibly TRBD1 for D (6 bases). CDR1 and CDR2 from the germline V gene are MNHEY and SMNVEV (reference sequence). This CDR3 is built from 13 residues. Between the trimmed V and J ends, which lost 8 bases and 0 bases, there was a span of 11 bases. The CDR3 nucleotides read TGTGCCAGCGGACCCAGGGGCTCCTACGAGCAGTACTTC. Translated, it gives CASGPRGSYEQYF.

The chain carries TRBV2 and TRBJ2-5, with D perhaps TRBD1 (6 bases). The CDR3 covers 13 residues. Germline lookup yields CDR1 SNHLY and CDR2 FYNNEI. V gave up 6 bases and J gave up 5 bases, with 13 bases separating them. CDR3 DNA sequence: TGTGCCAGCAGGACAGGCCAGGGGGAGACCCAGTACTTC. It is translated as CASRTGQGETQYF.

The chain has TRBV6-2 or TRBV6-3 and TRBJ2-7, with 8 bases lining up with TRBD2. CDR1 is MNHEY and CDR2 is SVGEGT in the germline V gene. This CDR3 has 15 residues. V dropped 0 bases and J dropped 5; count of bases not matched to a gene: 6. The CDR3 protein is CASSYSVTGGDEQYF. CDR3 bases: TGTGCCAGCAGTTACTCGGTTACGGGAGGGGACGAGCAGTACTTC.